A single sample is the source of the 26 T cell receptor beta chains below, sequenced in a study of T cell clonality in common variable immunodeficiency. Profiling relied on immunoSEQ multiplex PCR, and the TCRdb table lists in-frame clones only, not all of them. The table lists 51,000 or so clones, with no singletons. The sequenced material came from peripheral blood mononuclear cells. The receptors originated from a person between 18 and 75 years old in good health.

This clone was seen repeatedly, ten times or more. The read halts 3 residues ahead of the CDR3 end, with the missing end drawn from the germline J gene. This chain links TRBV5-1 with TRBJ2-2; 9 nucleotides line up with TRBD2. Germline V gene lookup returns CDR1 SGHRS and CDR2 YFSETQ. This CDR3 region has 16 residues. After removal of 3 bases from V and 2 bases from J, the junction contained 5 bases not matched to a gene. Here the CDR3 reads CASSYSGTSNTGELFF. The DNA read from the CDR3 is TGCGCCAGCAGCTACTCCGGGACTAGCAACACCGGGGAG.

This clone has more than one count but fewer than ten. With the read ending 3 residues before the CDR3 end, the germline J gene is used to fill in that end. The chain combines TRBV18 with TRBJ2-7; 7 nucleotides align to TRBD1. V lost 8 bases, J lost 2 bases, and 12 bases stayed unmatched. CDR1 and CDR2 from the germline V gene are KGHSH and LQKENI. This CDR3 is 15 amino acids long. The CDR3 spells CASPSEGTVAYEQYF. The DNA read from the CDR3 is TGTGCCAGCCCTTCCGAGGGGACAGTGGCCTACGAG.

As regards this clone: Compared with germline, one end of the junction differs, possibly owing to a read error. The read falls 3 residues short of the CDR3 end, and the missing part is taken from the germline J gene. V gene TRBV7-2 combines with J gene TRBJ2-3, with unresolved D. This CDR3 has 13 residues. The V gene's germline CDR1 is SGHTA and CDR2 FQGNSA. The CDR3 DNA, read in part, is TGTCCCAGCAGCTCATATAGCAATCAGCCG. Translating gives CPSSSYSNQP. The whole CDR3 protein reads CPSSSYSNQPQYF.

This clone turned up a few times. The DNA ends 3 residues before the CDR3 does, and the rest of the CDR3 is filled in from the germline J gene. The chain carries TRBV19 and TRBJ2-7; no firm D call. Trimming shortened V by 7 bases and J by 3 bases, and 13 bases separated the two germline ends. Germline V gives CDR1 LNHDA, CDR2 SQIVND (reference sequence). The CDR3 is made up of 13 amino acids. The CDR3 here is CASTDRVGYEQYF. The sequenced CDR3 bases are TGTGCCAGTACAGATAGGGTGGGCTACGAG.

In this sample, this clone turned up many times. The read terminates 3 residues ahead of where the CDR3 ends, so the germline J gene completes it. This chain connects TRBV10-3 to TRBJ2-1; 15 nucleotides line up with TRBD2. The CDR3 runs 18 residues. J gave up 7 bases and V 5 bases, and 12 bases lay outside the gene matches. The germline V gene encodes CDR1 ENHRY and CDR2 SYGVKD. CDR3 sequence: CAISSAIGTSGRRNEQFF. The DNA read from the CDR3 is TGTGCCATCAGTTCCGCTATAGGGACTAGCGGGAGGAGAAATGAG.

This clone was observed at least ten times. The sequenced part of the CDR3 DNA is TGTGCCAGTAGCCCTACCTCGACGGGACTTGTGGCAGATACG. Amino acid sequence: CASSPTSTGLVADT. The complete CDR3 protein is CASSPTSTGLVADTQYF. The chain has TRBV19 and TRBJ2-3; a possible D gene is TRBD2 (6 bases). Sequencing ends 3 residues short of the CDR3 end; the germline J gene provides the rest. The V gene lost 6 bases and the J gene lost 4 bases, with 23 bases spanning the gap. Germline values: CDR1 LNHDA, CDR2 SQIVND (reference sequence). The length of the CDR3 is 17 residues.

The sample holds many counts of this clone. The read terminates 3 residues before the CDR3 end, so the remaining end is supplied by the germline J gene. The chain links TRBV7-9 to TRBJ2-1, with 7 bases matching TRBD1. The V gene end was trimmed by 5 bases and the J gene end by 7 bases; junction bases not matched to a gene: 8. Germline V lookup: CDR1 SEHNR, CDR2 FQNEAQ (reference sequence). CDR3 length: 14 amino acids. CDR3 in amino acids: CASSEGTADNEQFF. The CDR3 bases that were read are TGTGCCAGCAGCGAAGGGACAGCAGATAATGAG.

This clone was observed many times. The CDR3 protein is CASSKRAGQDYTF. CDR3 bases read: TGTGCCAGCAGCAAAAGGGCGGGACAGGAC. V and J are TRBV7-3 and TRBJ1-2, with 8 bases matching TRBD1. The read stops 3 residues short of the end of the CDR3; the missing end is completed from the germline J gene. Germline V gene data show CDR1 as SGHTA and CDR2 as FQGTGA. The CDR3 has 13 amino acids.

Ten or more counts support this clone. The CDR3 goes on 3 residues after the read ends, and that part is filled in from the germline J gene. V and J are TRBV29-1 and TRBJ2-2, with D possibly being TRBD1 (5 bases). Germline assignment: CDR1 SQVTM and CDR2 ANQGSEA. Trimming took 4 bases from V and 3 from J, leaving 6 bases between them. CDR3 length: 12 amino acids. The sequenced part of the CDR3 DNA is TGCAGCGTTGTAGGGGACACCGGGGAG. It translates to CSVVGDTGE. The complete CDR3 protein is CSVVGDTGELFF.

On this clone: A much more abundant neighbour one base away suggests this may be a read error. The CDR3 is cut off 3 residues early in the read; its end comes from the germline J gene. The chain couples TRBV7-9 to TRBJ2-5; D is uncertain. The CDR3 sequence is 14 residues long. The germline CDR1 and CDR2 sequences are SEHNR and FQNEAQ (reference sequence). Partial CDR3 DNA: TGTGCCTGCAGCTTAGGACGGGACCAAGAGACC. Its translation: CACSLGRDQET. The CDR3 reads in full as CACSLGRDQETQYF.

This clone was seen at least ten times. Read sequence stops 3 residues before the CDR3 end, and the germline J gene provides the missing end. This sequence joins TRBV5-1 and TRBJ2-1, with D uncertain. V lost 4 bases and J lost 0, with 11 bases in between. The CDR3 totals 15 residues. The V gene's germline CDR1 is SGHRS and CDR2 YFSETQ. CDR3 in amino acids: CASSPQVPSYNEQFF. The DNA read from the CDR3 is TGCGCCAGCAGCCCTCAGGTACCCTCCTACAATGAG.

This clone was seen ten or more times. The DNA ends 3 residues before the CDR3 does, and the rest of the CDR3 is filled in from the germline J gene. This chain uses TRBV12-5 with TRBJ1-2, with a weak D call TRBD1 (6 bases). Germline loops: CDR1 LGHNT, CDR2 FRNRAP. This CDR3 is built from 16 residues. The ends were cut back, 0 bases at V and 6 bases at J, with 17 bases in the middle. CDR3 region: CASGLVLVGANHGYTF. CDR3 DNA (partial): TGTGCTAGTGGTTTGGTACTGGTGGGGGCGAACCATGGC.

This clone appeared many times. The CDR3 end falls 3 residues outside the read, so it is completed with the germline J gene. The chain joins TRBV6-2 or TRBV6-3 to TRBJ1-5; the D gene is possibly TRBD1 (5 bases). Germline lookup yields CDR1 MNHEY and CDR2 SVGEGT. Trimming cost V 6 bases and J 0 bases, with 12 bases left between them. The length of the CDR3 is 15 residues. CDR3 DNA, as far as it was read: TGTGCCAGCAGCCCTGACAGCTATAGCAATCAGCCC. Translated, it gives CASSPDSYSNQP. The whole CDR3 is CASSPDSYSNQPQHF.

This clone showed up many times. Sequencing ends 3 residues short of the CDR3 end; the germline J gene provides the rest. The chain is built from TRBV11-1 and TRBJ2-3; no firm D call. CDR3 size: 12 residues. V lost 5 bases and J lost 5, with 8 bases in between. CDR1 is SGHAT, CDR2 FQDESV, per germline (reference sequence). Incomplete CDR3 DNA: TGTGCCAGCAGCGTAACGGGAGATACG. It is translated as CASSVTGDT. The CDR3 as a whole reads CASSVTGDTQYF.

CDR3 region: CASSLNSKETQYF. CDR3 DNA (partial): TGTGCCAGCAGCTTAAACAGTAAAGAGACG. The chain links TRBV7-2 to TRBJ2-3; no reliable D call. Sequencing ends 3 residues short of the CDR3 end; the germline J gene provides the rest. CDR3 length: 13 amino acids. CDR1 is SGHTA, CDR2 FQGNSA, per germline.

This clone was counted at least ten times. Read sequence stops 3 residues before the CDR3 end, and the germline J gene provides the missing end. V usage is TRBV2 and J usage is TRBJ1-2; 7 bases line up with TRBD1. CDR1 is SNHLY, CDR2 FYNNEI, per germline. V was pared by 9 bases and J by 4 bases, with 8 bases of the junction left unmatched. This CDR3 is built from 13 residues. The CDR3 DNA, read in part, is TGTGCCAGAGTGGGACAGTCGGGCTATGGC. Translated: CARVGQSGYG. In full, the CDR3 is CARVGQSGYGYTF.

This clone has at least ten counts. The CDR3 end falls 3 residues outside the read, so it is completed with the germline J gene. The rearrangement joins TRBV19 to TRBJ2-2; 7 bases are shared with TRBD1. Germline assignment: CDR1 LNHDA and CDR2 SQIVND (reference sequence). V shed 5 bases and J 4 bases; nucleotides not matched to a gene: 7. The CDR3 spans 15 residues. Partial CDR3 DNA: TGTGCCAGTAGTGGGAAGACAGGGCTCACCGGGGAG. The encoded protein is CASSGKTGLTGE. The whole CDR3 sequence reads CASSGKTGLTGELFF.

Ten or more counts support this clone. The read ends 3 residues early relative to the CDR3; the germline J gene fills the gap. This chain uses TRBV5-1 with TRBJ2-5, with 9 nucleotides matching TRBD2. CDR3 size: 17 residues. Germline loops: CDR1 SGHRS, CDR2 YFSETQ. V was clipped by 0 bases and J by 7 bases; unmatched bases: 13. The CDR3 bases that were read are TGCGCCAGCAGCTTGGGGGGACTAGCCGACTCCCCCGGGACC. Translating it yields CASSLGGLADSPGT. The entire CDR3 protein reads CASSLGGLADSPGTQYF.

This clone was counted ten times or more. The read ends 3 residues before the CDR3 terminus; that terminus is restored from the germline J gene. This chain links TRBV29-1 with TRBJ2-3, with 11 bases that match TRBD2. This CDR3 comprises 16 residues. The trim removed 5 bases at V and 0 bases at J, leaving 7 bases unmatched. The V gene's germline CDR1 is SQVTM and CDR2 ANQGSEA. Incomplete CDR3 DNA: TGCAGCGTTCGGCTAGCGGGAGGCCTCAGCACAGATACG. This sequence encodes CSVRLAGGLSTDT. The entire CDR3 protein reads CSVRLAGGLSTDTQYF.

This clone was counted at least ten times. The read gets to within 3 residues of the CDR3 end, and the germline J gene fills in the rest. This sequence joins TRBV15 and TRBJ2-7; TRBD1 aligns across 10 bases. The CDR3 runs to 16 residues. V lost 4 bases and J lost 5; bases outside the gene matches: 11. The germline V gene encodes CDR1 LNHNV and CDR2 YYDKDF (reference sequence). The DNA read from the CDR3 is TGTGCCACCAGCAAACCCAGGACAGGGGGTACTCACGAG. This gives the protein CATSKPRTGGTHE. The full CDR3 protein reads CATSKPRTGGTHEQYF.

As concerns this clone: The read comes to an end 3 residues before the CDR3 does, leaving the germline J gene to fill in the end. V gene TRBV11-2 combines with J gene TRBJ2-7; weak D call: TRBD2 (5 bases). Germline-derived CDR1 and CDR2 are SGHAT and FQNNGV. Between the trimmed V and J ends, which lost 4 bases and 6 bases, there was a span of 10 bases. This CDR3 contains 12 residues. CDR3 amino acids: CASSSTRGEQYF. Incomplete CDR3 DNA: TGTGCCAGCAGCTCAACTCGGGGCGAG.

As to this clone: With the read ending 3 residues before the CDR3 end, the germline J gene is used to fill in that end. The chain is built from TRBV2 and TRBJ2-5; 11 bases map to TRBD2. There are 13 residues in the CDR3. Per germline, CDR1 SNHLY and CDR2 FYNNEI. Trimming took 6 bases from V and 5 from J; bases not matched to a gene: 2. The covered CDR3 bases are TGTGCCAGCAGAAGACTAGCGGGGGAGACC. Its protein is CASRRLAGET. The CDR3 as a whole reads CASRRLAGETQYF.

Only a few counts were recorded for this clone. The read ends 3 residues before the CDR3 terminus; that terminus is restored from the germline J gene. This sequence joins TRBV4-2 and TRBJ2-7; D is perhaps TRBD1 (6 bases). Looked up from germline, CDR1 is LGHNA and CDR2 is YNFKEQ. V was clipped by 0 bases and J by 1 base, with 28 bases between them. This CDR3 comprises 21 residues. The covered CDR3 bases are TGTGCCAGCAGCCAAGATGGTCGTCGGAACAGGGCAACAGAGGGATCCTACGAG. Amino acids: CASSQDGRRNRATEGSYE. The entire CDR3 protein reads CASSQDGRRNRATEGSYEQYF.

This clone has at least ten counts. The sequenced fragment ends 3 residues before the CDR3 boundary, so the rest is inferred from the germline J gene. The V gene is TRBV7-2, the J gene TRBJ1-6; no definite D call. The V gene's germline CDR1 is SGHTA and CDR2 FQGNSA. Trimming removed 1 base from V and 5 bases from J, with 9 bases in between. The CDR3 is 15 amino acids. CDR3: CASSLGVTDNSPLHF. The part of the CDR3 DNA that was read is TGTGCCAGCAGCTTAGGGGTAACAGATAATTCACCC.

Ten or more counts support this clone. The read falls 3 residues short of the CDR3 end, and the missing part is taken from the germline J gene. This sequence joins TRBV5-1 and TRBJ2-5; 12 bases fit TRBD2. V lost 4 bases to trimming and J lost 4 bases; unmatched junction nucleotides: 8. CDR3 length: 16 residues. CDR1 SGHRS and CDR2 YFSETQ come from the germline V gene. The chain's CDR3 is CASSITSGRRRETQYF. The CDR3 bases that were read are TGCGCCAGCAGCATAACTAGCGGGAGGAGGCGAGAGACC.

At least ten counts were recorded for this clone. The read ends 3 residues before the CDR3 terminus; that terminus is restored from the germline J gene. This chain joins TRBV19 and TRBJ1-1; D ambiguous. Germline V lookup: CDR1 LNHDA, CDR2 SQIVND (reference sequence). The germline V and J ends were trimmed by 0 bases and 4 bases, with 12 bases remaining between them. CDR3 length: 15 amino acids. The CDR3 DNA, read in part, is TGTGCCAGTAGTATAGATGGGAGGGCGGGCACTGAA. Amino acids: CASSIDGRAGTE. The CDR3 in its entirety is CASSIDGRAGTEAFF. The entire variable domain, with the rest obtained from reference TRBV19 and TRBJ1-1, is as follows: DGGITQSPKYLFRKEGQNVTLSCEQNLNHDAMYWYRQDPGQGLRLIYYSQIVNDFQKGDIAEGYSVSREKKESFPLTVTSAQKNPTAFYLCASSIDGRAGTEAFFGQGTRLTVV.